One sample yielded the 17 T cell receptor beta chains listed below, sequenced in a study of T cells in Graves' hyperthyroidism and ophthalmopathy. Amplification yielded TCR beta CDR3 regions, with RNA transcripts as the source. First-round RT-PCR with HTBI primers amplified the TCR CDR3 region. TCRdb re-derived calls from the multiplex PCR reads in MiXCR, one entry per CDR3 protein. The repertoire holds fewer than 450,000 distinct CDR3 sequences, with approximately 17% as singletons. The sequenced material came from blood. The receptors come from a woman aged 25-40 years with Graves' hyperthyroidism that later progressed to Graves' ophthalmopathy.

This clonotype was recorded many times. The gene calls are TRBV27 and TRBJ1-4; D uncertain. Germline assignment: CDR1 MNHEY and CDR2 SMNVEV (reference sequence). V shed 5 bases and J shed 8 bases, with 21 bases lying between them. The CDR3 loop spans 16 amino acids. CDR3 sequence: CASSTARGESMEKLFF. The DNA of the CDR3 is TGTGCCAGCAGTACCGCCCGCGGGGAGTCCATGGAAAAACTGTTTTTT.

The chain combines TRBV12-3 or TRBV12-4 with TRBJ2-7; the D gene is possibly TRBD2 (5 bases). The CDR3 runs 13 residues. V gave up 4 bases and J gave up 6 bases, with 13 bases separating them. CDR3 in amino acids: CASSSGKVGEQYF. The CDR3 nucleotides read TGTGCCAGCAGTTCGGGAAAGGTCGGCGAGCAGTACTTC.

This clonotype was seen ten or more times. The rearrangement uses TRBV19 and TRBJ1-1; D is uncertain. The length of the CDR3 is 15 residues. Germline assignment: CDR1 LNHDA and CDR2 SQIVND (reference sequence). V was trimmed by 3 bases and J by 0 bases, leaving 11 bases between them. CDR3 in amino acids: CASSIMAVMNTEAFF. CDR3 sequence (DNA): TGTGCCAGTAGTATTATGGCTGTGATGAACACTGAAGCTTTCTTT.

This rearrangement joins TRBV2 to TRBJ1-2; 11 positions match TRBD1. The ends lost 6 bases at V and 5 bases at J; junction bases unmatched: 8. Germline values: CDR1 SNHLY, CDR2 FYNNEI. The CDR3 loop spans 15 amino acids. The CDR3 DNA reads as TGTGCCAGCAGCCCCGGACAGGGGGCGTCATATGGCTACACCTTC. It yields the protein CASSPGQGASYGYTF.

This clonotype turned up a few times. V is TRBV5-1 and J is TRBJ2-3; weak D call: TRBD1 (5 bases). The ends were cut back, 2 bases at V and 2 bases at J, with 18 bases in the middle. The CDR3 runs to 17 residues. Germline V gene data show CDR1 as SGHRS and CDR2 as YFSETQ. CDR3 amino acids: CASSLSQGTQPTDTQYF. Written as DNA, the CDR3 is TGCGCCAGCAGCTTAAGTCAGGGTACTCAACCCACAGATACGCAGTATTTT.

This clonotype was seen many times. CDR3 DNA sequence: TGCGCCAGCAGTGGTCAAACTAGCGGGAGGAGCTCCTACGAGCAGTACTTC. Its protein product is CASSGQTSGRSSYEQYF. The chain uses TRBV10-1 and TRBJ2-7, with 12 bases fitting TRBD2. V shed 4 bases and J 0 bases; nucleotides not matched to a gene: 7. The germline CDR1 and CDR2 sequences are WNHNN and SYGVQD (reference sequence). CDR3 length: 17 residues.

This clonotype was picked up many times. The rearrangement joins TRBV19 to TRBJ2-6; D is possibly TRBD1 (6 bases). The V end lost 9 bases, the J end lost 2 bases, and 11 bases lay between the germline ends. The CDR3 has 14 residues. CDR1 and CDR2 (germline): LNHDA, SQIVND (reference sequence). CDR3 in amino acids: CASSTGPGANVLTF. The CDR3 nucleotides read TGTGCCAGCTCGACAGGACCTGGGGCCAACGTCCTGACTTTC.

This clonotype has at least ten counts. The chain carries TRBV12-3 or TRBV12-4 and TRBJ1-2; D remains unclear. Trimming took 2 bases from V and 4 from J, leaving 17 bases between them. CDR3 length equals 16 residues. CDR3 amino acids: CASSLPWAAPIYGYTF. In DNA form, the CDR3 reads TGTGCCAGCAGTTTACCCTGGGCGGCCCCGATCTATGGCTACACCTTC.

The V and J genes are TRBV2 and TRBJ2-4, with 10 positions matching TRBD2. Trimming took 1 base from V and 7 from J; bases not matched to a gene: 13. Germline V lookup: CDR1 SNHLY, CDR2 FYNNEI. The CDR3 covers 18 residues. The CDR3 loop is CASSEDTSGVLKGNIQYF. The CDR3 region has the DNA TGTGCCAGCAGTGAAGATACTAGCGGGGTCCTCAAGGGGAACATTCAGTACTTC. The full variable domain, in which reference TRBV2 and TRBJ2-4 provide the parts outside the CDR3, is EPEVTQTPSHQVTQMGQEVILRCVPISNHLYFYWYRQILGQKVEFLVSFYNNEISEKSEIFDDQFSVERPDGSNFTLKIRSTKLEDSAMYFCASSEDTSGVLKGNIQYFGAGTRLSVL.

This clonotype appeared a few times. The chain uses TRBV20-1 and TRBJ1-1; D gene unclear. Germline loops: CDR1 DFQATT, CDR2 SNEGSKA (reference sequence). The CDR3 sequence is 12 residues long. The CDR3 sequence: CMVSSGNTEAFF. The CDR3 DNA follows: TGCATGGTGAGCAGCGGTAACACTGAAGCTTTCTTT.

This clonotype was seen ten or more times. The CDR3 spells CASSDGPHGAETQYF. CDR3 bases: TGTGCCAGCAGCGACGGGCCGCACGGCGCGGAGACCCAGTACTTC. The chain joins TRBV2 to TRBJ2-5; no clear D. V dropped 6 bases and J dropped 5 bases, with 19 bases sitting between them. The CDR3 contains 15 residues. Germline V gene lookup returns CDR1 SNHLY and CDR2 FYNNEI. The full variable domain, with the rest looked up from reference TRBV2 and TRBJ2-5, is EPEVTQTPSHQVTQMGQEVILRCVPISNHLYFYWYRQILGQKVEFLVSFYNNEISEKSEIFDDQFSVERPDGSNFTLKIRSTKLEDSAMYFCASSDGPHGAETQYFGPGTRLLVL.

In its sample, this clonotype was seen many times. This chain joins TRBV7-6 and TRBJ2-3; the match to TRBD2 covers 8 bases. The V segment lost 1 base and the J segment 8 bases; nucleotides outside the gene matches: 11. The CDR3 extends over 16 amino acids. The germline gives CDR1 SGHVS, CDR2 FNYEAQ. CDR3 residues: CASSLEGISREGTQYF. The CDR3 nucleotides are TGTGCCAGCAGCTTAGAAGGAATCAGCCGGGAGGGTACGCAGTATTTT.

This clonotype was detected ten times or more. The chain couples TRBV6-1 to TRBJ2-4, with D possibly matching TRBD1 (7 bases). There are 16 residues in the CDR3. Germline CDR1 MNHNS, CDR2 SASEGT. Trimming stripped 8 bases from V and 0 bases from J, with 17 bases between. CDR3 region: CASGRARGVAKNIQYF. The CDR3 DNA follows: TGTGCCAGCGGGCGGGCCAGGGGGGTAGCCAAAAACATTCAGTACTTC.

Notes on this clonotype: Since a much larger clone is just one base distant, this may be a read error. The CDR3 loop is CASSVSAYGPQHF. The CDR3 bases are TGTGCCAGCAGTGTCAGCGCTTATGGGCCCCAGCATTTT. V usage is TRBV28 and J usage is TRBJ1-5; D is ambiguous. From germline, CDR1 is MDHEN and CDR2 SYDVKM. CDR3 length equals 13 residues. The germline V and J ends were trimmed by 5 bases and 9 bases, with 14 bases remaining between them. Together with reference TRBV28 and TRBJ1-5, the CDR3 gives the full variable domain: DVKVTQSSRYLVKRTGEKVFLECVQDMDHENMFWYRQDPGLGLRLIYFSYDVKMKEKGDIPEGYSVSREKKERFSLILESASTNQTSMYLCASSVSAYGPQHFGDGTRLSIL.

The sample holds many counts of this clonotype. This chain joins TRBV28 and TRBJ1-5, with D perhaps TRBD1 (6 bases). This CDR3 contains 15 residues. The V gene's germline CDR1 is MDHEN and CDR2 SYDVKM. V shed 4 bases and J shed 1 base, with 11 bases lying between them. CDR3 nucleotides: TGTGCCAGCAGTTATTTGCAGGGGAGCAATCAGCCCCAGCATTTT. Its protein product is CASSYLQGSNQPQHF.

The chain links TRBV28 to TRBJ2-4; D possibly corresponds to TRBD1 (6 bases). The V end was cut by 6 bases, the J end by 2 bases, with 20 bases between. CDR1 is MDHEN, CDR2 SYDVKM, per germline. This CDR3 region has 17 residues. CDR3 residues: CASRGVYGGETKNIQYF. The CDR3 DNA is TGTGCCAGCAGGGGGGTTTATGGGGGCGAAACCAAAAACATTCAGTACTTC. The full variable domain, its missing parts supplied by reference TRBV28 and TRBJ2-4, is DVKVTQSSRYLVKRTGEKVFLECVQDMDHENMFWYRQDPGLGLRLIYFSYDVKMKEKGDIPEGYSVSREKKERFSLILESASTNQTSMYLCASRGVYGGETKNIQYFGAGTRLSVL.

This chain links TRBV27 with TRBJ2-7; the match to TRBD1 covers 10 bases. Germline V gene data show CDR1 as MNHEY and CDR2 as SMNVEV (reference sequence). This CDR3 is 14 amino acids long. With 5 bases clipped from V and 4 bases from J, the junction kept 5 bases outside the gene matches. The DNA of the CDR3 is TGTGCCAGCAGTAGACAGGGGGCAGGATACGAGCAGTACTTC. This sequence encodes CASSRQGAGYEQYF.